The 13 T cell receptor beta chains presented below share a single source sample, sequenced in a study of blood T cell repertoires in COVID-19. The protocol was immunoSEQ multiplex PCR, while the TCRdb copy is restricted to in-frame clones and leaves out a portion. The sample contains more than 110,000 clones, under 85% of which appear only once. Sequencing was done on a sample of peripheral blood. These receptors were collected from a woman of 80 years or more in a cohort sampled during active or convalescent COVID-19.

The chain joins TRBV6-2 or TRBV6-3 to TRBJ1-2; 8 bases fit TRBD1. The CDR3 loop spans 14 amino acids. Trimming at V came to 4 bases and at J to 2 bases, leaving 3 bases not matched to a gene. From germline, CDR1 is MNHEY and CDR2 SVGEGT. CDR3 protein: CASSSGQANYGYTF. CDR3 sequence (DNA): TGTGCCAGCAGTTCGGGACAGGCAAACTATGGCTACACCTTC.

This chain uses TRBV5-1 with TRBJ2-7; tentative D call: TRBD1 (7 bases). In germline, CDR1 is SGHRS, CDR2 YFSETQ. The V end lost 4 bases, the J end lost 3 bases, and 20 bases lay between the germline ends. The length of the CDR3 is 16 residues. CDR3 bases: TGCGCCAGCAGCCCTAAATCAGGGGGGTTGCTCTACGAGCAGTACTTC. Translating gives CASSPKSGGLLYEQYF.

The chain joins TRBV27 to TRBJ1-6; a weak D match, TRBD1 (6 bases). Germline V gene lookup returns CDR1 MNHEY and CDR2 SMNVEV (reference sequence). The CDR3 has 16 amino acids. V was cut by 5 bases and J by 0 bases, with 11 bases left in between. CDR3 amino acids: CASSIQGNSYNSPLHF. The CDR3, as DNA: TGTGCCAGCAGTATACAGGGAAACTCCTATAATTCACCCCTCCACTTT.

The chain combines TRBV29-1 with TRBJ1-2; 7 nucleotides align to TRBD1. CDR3 length: 11 amino acids. Germline V lookup: CDR1 SQVTM, CDR2 ANQGSEA. Trimming cost V 6 bases and J 6 bases; bases outside gene matches: 4. The CDR3 region has the DNA TGCAGCGTAAACAGGGGCCATGGCTACACCTTC. Its protein is CSVNRGHGYTF.

V is TRBV2 and J is TRBJ1-2; 8 bases line up with TRBD1. V shed 3 bases and J 7 bases; nucleotides not matched to a gene: 7. Germline assignment: CDR1 SNHLY and CDR2 FYNNEI. CDR3 size: 14 residues. CDR3 bases: TGTGCCAGCAGTGAGGAACAGGGGGTAGGTGGCTACACCTTC. Residues: CASSEEQGVGGYTF. The complete variable domain, with remaining parts taken from reference TRBV2 and TRBJ1-2, reads EPEVTQTPSHQVTQMGQEVILRCVPISNHLYFYWYRQILGQKVEFLVSFYNNEISEKSEIFDDQFSVERPDGSNFTLKIRSTKLEDSAMYFCASSEEQGVGGYTFGSGTRLTVV.

The chain combines TRBV6-5 with TRBJ1-6; 7 positions agree with TRBD1. The germline V gene encodes CDR1 MNHEY and CDR2 SVGAGI. The CDR3 is 13 amino acids. The V segment lost 10 bases and the J segment 8 bases; nucleotides outside the gene matches: 8. CDR3 loop: CATRQGLDSPLHF. The CDR3 bases are TGTGCCACCAGACAGGGCCTAGATTCACCCCTCCACTTT.

The V gene is TRBV9, the J gene TRBJ2-2; 9 nucleotides agree with TRBD1. The CDR3 length is 15 residues. Germline assignment: CDR1 SGDLS and CDR2 YYNGEE. With V trimmed by 9 bases and J by 5 bases, 11 bases remained unmatched. In DNA form, the CDR3 reads TGTGCCAAGACACGACAGGGGGATTATACCGGGGAGCTGTTTTTT. This sequence encodes CAKTRQGDYTGELFF.

This sequence joins TRBV30 and TRBJ2-2; D is unresolved. This CDR3 has 13 amino acids. Per the germline V gene, CDR1 is GTSNPN and CDR2 is SVGIG (reference sequence). The ends were cut back, 3 bases at V and 1 base at J, with 6 bases in the middle. CDR3 in amino acids: CAWRKQNTGELFF. The CDR3 DNA is TGTGCCTGGAGGAAGCAGAACACCGGGGAGCTGTTTTTT.

This clone has just a few counts. V and J are TRBV3-1 (or the pseudogene TRBV3-2) and TRBJ2-2; TRBD2 matches at 8 bases. The junction had 3 bases not matched to a gene; V was cut back by 2 bases and J by 1 base. The CDR3 spans 16 residues. Germline values: CDR1 LGHDT, CDR2 YNNKEL (reference sequence). CDR3 loop: CASSQRSGGNTGELFF. CDR3 sequence (DNA): TGTGCCAGCAGCCAAAGGAGCGGGGGGAACACCGGGGAGCTGTTTTTT.

The chain carries TRBV6-5 and TRBJ2-2; 7 bases fit TRBD2. From germline, CDR1 is MNHEY and CDR2 SVGAGI. The trim removed 6 bases at V and 4 bases at J, leaving 8 bases unmatched. The CDR3 totals 15 residues. CDR3 nucleotides: TGTGCCAGCAGCCCGATCGCGGGGGTCACCGGGGAGCTGTTTTTT. Amino acids: CASSPIAGVTGELFF.

V and J are TRBV7-8 and TRBJ2-4; TRBD1 is a possible D gene (5 bases). CDR1 and CDR2 (germline): SGHVS, FQNEAQ. With 5 bases removed from V and 1 base from J, the gap between germline ends came to 15 bases. This CDR3 is built from 16 residues. The CDR3 region has the DNA TGTGCCAGCAGCGCACAGGCAATCGGGGCCAAAAACATTCAGTACTTC. This codes for CASSAQAIGAKNIQYF.

This clone has a single count. The chain uses TRBV28 and TRBJ1-2, with a weak D call TRBD1 (5 bases). V lost 5 bases and J lost 8, with 12 bases in between. The V gene's germline CDR1 is MDHEN and CDR2 SYDVKM. The CDR3 consists of 12 residues. CDR3 in amino acids: CASSSPGKGYTF. DNA for the CDR3: TGTGCCAGCAGTAGTCCAGGGAAAGGCTACACCTTC.

This chain joins TRBV3-1 (or the pseudogene TRBV3-2) and TRBJ2-5; D is unresolved. CDR3 length: 13 amino acids. V lost 2 bases, J lost 1 base, and 5 bases lay in between. The germline CDR1 and CDR2 sequences are LGHDT and YNNKEL (reference sequence). In DNA, the CDR3 is TGTGCCAGCAGCCAAAACACCCAAGAGACCCAGTACTTC. This translates into CASSQNTQETQYF.